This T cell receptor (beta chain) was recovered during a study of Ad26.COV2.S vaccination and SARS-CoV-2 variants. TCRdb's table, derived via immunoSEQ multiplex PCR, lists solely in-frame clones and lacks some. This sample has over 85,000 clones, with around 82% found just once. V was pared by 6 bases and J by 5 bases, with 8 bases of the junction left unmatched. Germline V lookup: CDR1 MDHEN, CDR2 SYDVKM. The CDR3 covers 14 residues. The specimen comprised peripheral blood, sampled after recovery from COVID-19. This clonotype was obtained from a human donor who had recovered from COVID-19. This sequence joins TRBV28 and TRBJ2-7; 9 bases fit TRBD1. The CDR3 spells CASSRTGVIHEQYF. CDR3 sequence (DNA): TGTGCCAGCAGCCGGACAGGGGTCATCCACGAGCAGTACTTC.